These 29 T cell receptor beta chains originate from one sample sequenced in a study of cytomegalovirus exposure and HLA in healthy donors. Assay: immunoSEQ multiplex PCR; the TCRdb copy retains only in-frame clones and omits some. The data show around 190,000 clones, roughly 86% seen once. The specimen was PBMCs. The receptors come from a man in his thirties or forties in good health and CMV-seropositive.

V gene TRBV11-3 combines with J gene TRBJ2-7; 8 bases are shared with TRBD1. Germline V lookup: CDR1 SGHNT, CDR2 YENEEA. V was clipped by 0 bases and J by 2 bases; unmatched bases: 3. This CDR3 comprises 15 residues. The CDR3 nucleotides read TGTGCCAGCAGCTTAGAAACAGGGGGAACCTACGAGCAGTACTTC. Amino acid sequence: CASSLETGGTYEQYF.

The chain uses TRBV29-1 and TRBJ2-1, with 8 bases aligning to TRBD1. The length of the CDR3 is 14 residues. Trimming at V came to 1 base and at J to 6 bases, leaving 5 bases not matched to a gene. Germline V gene sequence: CDR1 SQVTM, CDR2 ANQGSEA. CDR3 DNA: TGCAGCGTTGAAGGCAGGGGGCACCTCAATGAGCAGTTCTTC. This codes for CSVEGRGHLNEQFF.

The chain has TRBV29-1 and TRBJ1-2, with 7 bases that match TRBD1. This CDR3 has 15 residues. Germline CDR1 reads SQVTM; CDR2 reads ANQGSEA. After removal of 5 bases from V and 1 base from J, the junction contained 10 bases not matched to a gene. This CDR3 reads CSVQGGSRSNYGYTF. Here the CDR3 DNA reads TGCAGCGTTCAGGGGGGCAGTCGGAGTAACTATGGCTACACCTTC.

This chain joins TRBV9 and TRBJ2-2; 8 nucleotides match TRBD2. In germline, CDR1 is SGDLS, CDR2 YYNGEE. Trimming at V came to 4 bases and at J to 4 bases, leaving 6 bases not matched to a gene. The CDR3 extends over 15 amino acids. The CDR3 spells CASSPRTSPTGELFF. The CDR3 DNA reads as TGTGCCAGCAGCCCCCGGACTAGCCCCACCGGGGAGCTGTTTTTT.

The J gene is TRBJ2-5, the V gene TRBV4-2; 9 nucleotides agree with TRBD2. Losses at the gene ends were 3 bases for V and 5 bases for J; bases not matched to a gene: 13. Germline V CDR1 and CDR2: LGHNA, YNFKEQ. CDR3 size: 17 residues. The CDR3 coding sequence is TGTGCCAGCAGCCAGGGGGGTGCCATAGCGGGAGCCGAGACCCAGTACTTC. Amino acids: CASSQGGAIAGAETQYF.

The V gene is TRBV6-1, the J gene TRBJ2-7; D uncertain. This CDR3 has 13 residues. Trimming shortened V by 5 bases and J by 7 bases, and 15 bases separated the two germline ends. Germline V gene sequence: CDR1 MNHNS, CDR2 SASEGT. The CDR3 sequence: CASSLSLEREQYF. The CDR3 DNA sequence: TGTGCCAGCAGTTTGTCCTTGGAACGGGAGCAGTACTTC.

The rearrangement joins TRBV7-2 to TRBJ1-1; D unresolved. Trimming pared 2 bases from V and 12 bases from J, leaving 16 bases between. The CDR3 is 13 amino acids. Per germline, CDR1 SGHTA and CDR2 FQGNSA. CDR3 DNA sequence: TGTGCCAGCAGCTTAATCGCTCTGGCGGTTACTTTCTTT. Amino acid sequence: CASSLIALAVTFF.

The chain employs TRBV4-2 and TRBJ2-5; TRBD1 aligns across 7 bases. The CDR3 is made up of 15 amino acids. J gave up 3 bases and V 1 base, and 5 bases lay outside the gene matches. Germline V gene sequence: CDR1 LGHNA, CDR2 YNFKEQ. CDR3 in amino acids: CASSQGDSYEETQYF. CDR3 nucleotide sequence: TGTGCCAGCAGCCAAGGGGACAGCTATGAAGAGACCCAGTACTTC.

The genes are TRBV5-1 and TRBJ2-5, with D uncertain. The germline V gene encodes CDR1 SGHRS and CDR2 YFSETQ. The CDR3 is 13 residues long. Trimming shortened V by 4 bases and J by 0 bases, and 7 bases separated the two germline ends. CDR3 in amino acids: CASSGVNQETQYF. DNA of the CDR3: TGCGCCAGCAGCGGTGTAAACCAAGAGACCCAGTACTTC.

The chain combines TRBV7-3 with TRBJ1-1; D not certain. Looked up from germline, CDR1 is SGHTA and CDR2 is FQGTGA. The CDR3 loop spans 13 amino acids. V lost 4 bases, J lost 0 bases, and 6 bases lay in between. Written as DNA, the CDR3 is TGTGCCAGCAGCTCCGGGGTGAACACTGAAGCTTTCTTT. As protein: CASSSGVNTEAFF. Complete variable domain (other parts from reference TRBV7-3 and TRBJ1-1): GAGVSQTPSNKVTEKGKYVELRCDPISGHTALYWYRQSLGQGPEFLIYFQGTGAADDSGLPNDRFFAVRPEGSVSTLKIQRTERGDSAVYLCASSSGVNTEAFFGQGTRLTVV.

The chain employs TRBV5-6 and TRBJ2-3; 12 bases align to TRBD2. CDR3 length equals 16 residues. Trimming at V came to 4 bases and at J to 2 bases, leaving 5 bases not matched to a gene. CDR1 SGHDT and CDR2 YYEEEE come from the germline V gene. In nucleotides, the CDR3 is TGTGCCAGCAGCCCGCGGACTAGCGGGGACACAGATACGCAGTATTTT. This gives the protein CASSPRTSGDTDTQYF.

The CDR3 bases are TGTGCCAGCAGCTTAGGAGGAGGAAACACCATATATTTT. Translation gives CASSLGGGNTIYF. The chain couples TRBV11-3 to TRBJ1-3, with unresolved D. The CDR3 has 13 amino acids. CDR1 and CDR2 (germline): SGHNT, YENEEA. Trimming left V 1 base short and J 4 bases short, with 5 bases between.

The chain has TRBV6-1 and TRBJ2-7, with TRBD1 matching 9 bases. The CDR3 has 13 residues. V dropped 5 bases and J dropped 3; count of bases not matched to a gene: 2. The germline V gene has CDR1 MNHNS and CDR2 SASEGT. The chain's CDR3 is CASSRQGDYEQYF. CDR3 coding DNA: TGTGCCAGCAGTAGACAGGGGGACTACGAGCAGTACTTC.

The chain is built from TRBV6-5 and TRBJ2-3; TRBD1 matches 9 bases. The CDR3 contains 15 residues. Germline CDR1 reads MNHEY; CDR2 reads SVGAGI. V gave up 6 bases and J gave up 3 bases; unmatched junction bases: 7. CDR3 sequence: CASRSRDRVTDTQYF. CDR3 in DNA: TGTGCCAGCAGAAGCCGGGACAGGGTAACAGATACGCAGTATTTT.

The rearrangement joins TRBV6-4 to TRBJ1-1; D gene unclear. The CDR3 has 13 amino acids. Germline CDR1 reads MRHNA; CDR2 reads SNTAGT. With 3 bases removed from V and 5 bases from J, the gap between germline ends came to 10 bases. The DNA for the CDR3 is TGTGCCAGCAGTGAACAGCCAAGGACTGAAGCTTTCTTT. Its protein product is CASSEQPRTEAFF.

Only one count was recorded for this clone. V is TRBV7-9 and J is TRBJ1-2; D may be TRBD1 (6 bases). V was trimmed by 5 bases and J by 11 bases, leaving 27 bases between them. This CDR3 has 16 amino acids. Per germline, CDR1 SEHNR and CDR2 FQNEAQ (reference sequence). The CDR3, as DNA: TGTGCCAGCAGCGGTTACGACGGTGCTACAACAGGGTTGTACACCTTC. This gives the protein CASSGYDGATTGLYTF.

V usage is TRBV6-6 and J usage is TRBJ2-2, with D unclear. The CDR3 spans 12 residues. Looked up from germline, CDR1 is MNHNY and CDR2 is SVGAGI (reference sequence). The V end was cut by 5 bases, the J end by 5 bases, with 6 bases between. CDR3 nucleotides: TGTGCCAGCAGTCTGCAGACCGGGGAGCTGTTTTTT. It codes for CASSLQTGELFF.

The V gene is TRBV5-7, the J gene TRBJ2-7; the match to TRBD1 covers 7 bases. TRBV5-7 is sorted into the ORF group, with uncertain function. The CDR3 totals 15 residues. The J segment lost 4 bases and the V segment lost 7 bases, leaving 14 bases of the junction unmatched. This CDR3 reads CASRPGTANPYEQYF. The DNA of the CDR3 is TGTGCCAGCCGCCCCGGGACAGCCAACCCATACGAGCAGTACTTC.

The chain links TRBV7-3 to TRBJ1-1, with unresolved D. The V end was cut by 0 bases, the J end by 3 bases, with 17 bases between. Germline assignment: CDR1 SGHTA and CDR2 FQGTGA. This CDR3 has 17 residues. CDR3 residues: CASSLTYPLLRDTEAFF. CDR3 coding DNA: TGTGCCAGCAGCTTAACATATCCACTCCTAAGGGACACTGAAGCTTTCTTT.

The chain links TRBV10-3 to TRBJ1-1; D gene unclear. The V gene's germline CDR1 is ENHRY and CDR2 SYGVKD. The CDR3 is 15 amino acids. The ends were cut back, 0 bases at V and 3 bases at J, with 11 bases in the middle. Here the CDR3 DNA reads TGTGCCATCAGTGAGTCCGGGGATTCGGACACTGAAGCTTTCTTT. Encoded protein: CAISESGDSDTEAFF.

The gene calls are TRBV10-3 and TRBJ2-1; TRBD1 aligns across 9 bases. This CDR3 is built from 16 residues. After removal of 3 bases from V and 4 bases from J, the junction contained 7 bases not matched to a gene. The germline CDR1 and CDR2 sequences are ENHRY and SYGVKD. The CDR3 region has the DNA TGTGCCATCAGTGATGGGACAGGGTATTTTTACAATGAGCAGTTCTTC. It is translated as CAISDGTGYFYNEQFF.

The chain uses TRBV11-3 and TRBJ1-1, with no clear D. There are 15 residues in the CDR3. CDR1 and CDR2 (germline): SGHNT, YENEEA. V lost 4 bases and J lost 0, with 12 bases in between. The CDR3 DNA is TGTGCCAGCAGCTATGGTCCACCGATGAACACTGAAGCTTTCTTT. Its translation: CASSYGPPMNTEAFF.

The chain links TRBV5-1 to TRBJ1-1; D ambiguous. There are 13 residues in the CDR3. From germline, CDR1 is SGHRS and CDR2 YFSETQ. Trimming pared 4 bases from V and 2 bases from J, leaving 9 bases between. For the CDR3, the DNA is TGCGCCAGCAGCCAAGGACTTAACACTGAAGCTTTCTTT. Protein: CASSQGLNTEAFF.

The CDR3 loop reads CTSSREKRTDTQYF. The CDR3 coding sequence is TGCACCAGCAGCCGAGAAAAACGCACAGATACGCAGTATTTT. V and J are TRBV1 and TRBJ2-3. TRBV1 is designated a pseudogene. The CDR3 runs 14 residues.

The chain combines TRBV30 with TRBJ2-2; tentative D call: TRBD1 (5 bases). V was cut by 0 bases and J by 3 bases, with 8 bases left in between. This CDR3 has 14 residues. Germline V gene lookup returns CDR1 GTSNPN and CDR2 SVGIG (reference sequence). The CDR3 nucleotides read TGTGCCTGGAGTGTAGACAGATACACCGGGGAGCTGTTTTTT. Protein product: CAWSVDRYTGELFF.

V is TRBV11-2 and J is TRBJ1-1; the D is unclear. CDR1 is SGHAT and CDR2 is FQNNGV in the germline V gene. V was pared by 3 bases and J by 5 bases, with 13 bases between. This CDR3 has 14 residues. CDR3 sequence: CASSFSWVGTEAFF. The DNA of the CDR3 is TGTGCCAGCAGCTTCTCTTGGGTCGGAACTGAAGCTTTCTTT. Filled out from reference TRBV11-2 and TRBJ1-1, the complete variable domain reads EAGVAQSPRYKIIEKRQSVAFWCNPISGHATLYWYQQILGQGPKLLIQFQNNGVVDDSQLPKDRFSAERLKGVDSTLKIQPAKLEDSAVYLCASSFSWVGTEAFFGQGTRLTVV.

This chain connects TRBV11-2 to TRBJ2-1; 7 nucleotides line up with TRBD1. V dropped 6 bases and J dropped 1; count of bases not matched to a gene: 6. The CDR3 spans 15 residues. CDR1 is SGHAT and CDR2 is FQNNGV in the germline V gene. The CDR3 loop is CASRGYRGSYNEQFF. The CDR3 DNA reads TGTGCCAGCAGGGGATACAGGGGTTCCTACAATGAGCAGTTCTTC.

The chain is built from TRBV28 and TRBJ2-3; 7 positions match TRBD1. V trimming: 7 bases; J trimming: 5 bases; junction bases outside the gene matches: 9. This CDR3 comprises 14 residues. Looked up from germline, CDR1 is MDHEN and CDR2 is SYDVKM. The CDR3 DNA follows: TGTGCCAGCACCGTCGACAGGGTTGGAGATACGCAGTATTTT. It translates to CASTVDRVGDTQYF.

The chain carries TRBV7-9 and TRBJ2-1, with a weak D call TRBD2 (5 bases). V lost 4 bases to trimming and J lost 0 bases, with 16 bases between them. This CDR3 contains 17 residues. The germline gives CDR1 SEHNR, CDR2 FQNEAQ (reference sequence). The CDR3 here is CASSSPFLGSSYNEQFF. In nucleotides, the CDR3 is TGTGCCAGCAGCTCACCGTTTCTAGGGAGCTCCTACAATGAGCAGTTCTTC.